This T cell receptor (beta chain) was recovered during a study of blood T cell repertoires in COVID-19 (TCRdb year 2020). In the study overall: The collaborator samples originated in the United States, Italy and Spain and spanned the acute and convalescent phases of COVID-19. The material from the prospective study consisted of cDNA or gDNA derived from T cells, B-cell-depleted T cells, or PBMCs. Subjects who had been exposed to COVID-19, were actively infected with it, or had recovered from it provided the deeply sampled blood TCRbeta repertoires that made up the dataset. The repertoires were made available in a free public database intended to serve as a resource for research on the immune response to SARS-CoV-2. The samples were drawn from two sources: the first 160 participants of the ongoing ImmuneRACE study, and some 1,300 subjects contributed by 6 global collaborators. Sample metadata almost always included a de-identified subject ID, COVID-19 status, age in years and sex. Where available, HLA class I and class II types were taken from metadata supplied by the sample provider and were not determined by assay-based typing. General findings and caveats noted by the study authors: Clinical and demographic metadata were provided uncurated, with the amount varying by source and participant.

The immunoSEQ Assay, a bias-controlled multiplex PCR, was used to amplify TCRbeta CDR3 regions from genomic DNA. The study's own analysis went as follows. The number of nucleated cells in each sample was estimated from the amplification of reference gene primers within the assay. To quantify the absolute abundance of each unique TCRbeta CDR3 rearrangement, sequence reads were collapsed and filtered. Productive Simpson clonality was computed per sample as the square root of Simpson's diversity index over productive rearrangements. TCRdb mirrors the immuneACCESS table, restricted to in-frame sequences. Some clones are absent from its copies; in checked studies, under half trace to an unresolved V gene, and the reason for the others is unknown. V, J and clone size reflect that table, while D and trimming were determined from the DNA. Here the sample has over 130,000 clones; about 90% occur a single time. Over 9.5% of the sample comes from the top ten.

Collaborating institutions collected whole blood in K2EDTA tubes following their own protocols. Collaborator samples were shipped for TCRbeta analysis as frozen whole blood, isolated PBMCs, or DNA extracted from either sample type. V is clipped by 0 bases and J by 2 bases, and the sequence between their germline boundaries is 10 bases long. The germline V gene gives CDR1 as SGDLS and CDR2 as YYNGEE. The CDR3 goes from the cysteine to the phenylalanine over 15 residues. Of the read, only the CDR3 DNA is kept; its 45 bases are in frame from base 1. Comments on this clone: Its antigen target is currently unknown. One base away there is no much larger clone; base qualities are not given.

This receptor was identified in a man aged 55 to 69 with active or convalescent COVID-19. The sequence joins TRBV9 to TRBJ2-3, with the D gene too uncertain to name. Material: peripheral blood. The DNA sequence is given as TGTGCCAGCAGCGTAGGAACGGTTAACACAGATACGCAGTATTTT. Its protein product is CASSVGTVNTDTQYF.